This T cell receptor (beta chain) was sequenced for a study of blood T cell repertoires in COVID-19. Study details: Spain, Italy and the United States supplied samples that represented acute and convalescent COVID-19. PBMCs, B-cell-depleted T cells, or T cells were the source of the cDNA or gDNA that made up the material.

Germline V gene data show CDR1 as SGHRS and CDR2 as YFSETQ. Trimming cost V 2 bases and J 0 bases, with 14 bases left between them. The CDR3 runs 16 residues. In the original processing: Amplification of reference gene primers provided the estimated nucleated cell counts. Here immunoSEQ multiplex PCR was the method, and the copy in TCRdb shows in-frame clones only, minus some. The DNA was the basis for D and trimming; V, J and clone size are from that table. The sample records about 310,000 clones, around nine tenths being singletons. The sequence came from a man aged 45 to 65 with active or convalescent COVID-19. Sequenced input: peripheral blood. J is TRBJ1-1 and V is TRBV5-1; possibly TRBD1 for D (6 bases). Here the CDR3 reads CASSFKQGNMNTEAFF. In DNA, the CDR3 is TGCGCCAGCAGCTTCAAACAGGGAAACATGAACACTGAAGCTTTCTTT. Full variable domain (remainder filled in from reference TRBV5-1 and TRBJ1-1): KAGVTQTPRYLIKTRGQQVTLSCSPISGHRSVSWYQQTPGQGLQFLFEYFSETQRNKGNFPGRFSGRQFSNSRSEMNVSTLELGDSALYLCASSFKQGNMNTEAFFGQGTRLTVV.